The clone carrying this T cell receptor (beta chain) was observed at least ten times. Its target is not known. The sample is drawn from a study of T cells in Graves' hyperthyroidism and ophthalmopathy. The junction had 12 bases not matched to a gene; V was cut back by 6 bases and J by 4 bases. In germline, CDR1 is DFQATT, CDR2 SNEGSKA (reference sequence). The CDR3 loop spans 15 amino acids. Findings and limits, study-wide: Blood shared most expanded thyroid clonotypes above 0.001.

Authors of the study amplified TCR beta CDR3 regions from RNA transcripts. Researchers ran a first-round RT-PCR on the TCR CDR3 using the HTBI primer set. TCRdb redid the calling of the multiplex PCR reads with MiXCR, one entry per CDR3 protein. The top ten clones hold 5% to 6.5% of a sample with about 420,000 distinct CDR3 sequences, roughly an eighth of them seen once. The TCR originated in a woman younger than 30 with Graves' hyperthyroidism. Sequencing was carried out using blood. The chain links TRBV20-1 to TRBJ1-1; 9 nucleotides agree with TRBD1. The CDR3 sequence: CSALHRGHIGTEAFF. DNA for the CDR3: TGCAGTGCCCTTCACAGGGGGCATATCGGCACTGAAGCTTTCTTT.